These T cell receptor beta chains were read from a single sample in a study of blood T cell repertoires in COVID-19. TCRdb's copy holds only in-frame clones and misses some; the assay was immunoSEQ multiplex PCR. This table has 130,000 or so clones, around 80% appearing once. Source material: PBMCs or T cells enriched from blood (not recorded which). The receptors derive from a man aged 35-49 years with acute COVID-19. Both conserved end residues are part of each CDR3. Each record gives: D gene, J gene, V gene, clone size, CDR3 DNA, CDR3 protein. The D gene is left open where the match is weak. A clone size is listed for some rows: how often the clone was seen (once, few, many), or a class if it is expanded.

D: TRBD1; J: TRBJ1-5; V: TRBV7-2; size: NA; DNA: TGTGCCAGCAGCTCGGGACAGATGAATCAGCCCCAGCATTTT; CDR3: CASSSGQMNQPQHF
D: NA; J: TRBJ1-1; V: TRBV19; size: NA; DNA: TGTGCCAGTAGTCTCCAAGACTGGGGCAACACTGAAGCTTTCTTT; CDR3: CASSLQDWGNTEAFF
D: TRBD1; J: TRBJ2-3; V: TRBV28; size: NA; DNA: TGTGCCAGCAGTTTGTCGACAGGGGATGATACGCAGTATTTT; CDR3: CASSLSTGDDTQYF
D: NA; J: TRBJ2-3; V: TRBV10-3; size: NA; DNA: TGTGCCATCAGTGAGTCTTCAGGCCCAGATACGCAGTATTTT; CDR3: CAISESSGPDTQYF
D: NA; J: TRBJ2-3; V: TRBV5-4; size: NA; DNA: TGTGCCAGCAGCTCGCTAACAGGGGGAGGGGATACGCAGTATTTT; CDR3: CASSSLTGGGDTQYF
D: TRBD2; J: TRBJ2-7; V: TRBV11-3; size: NA; DNA: TGTGCCAGCAGCTCTTGGACTAGCCCTTTACGCGAGCAGTACTTC; CDR3: CASSSWTSPLREQYF
D: NA; J: TRBJ1-2; V: TRBV10-1; size: NA; DNA: TGCGCCAGCAGTGATTACAGGGACGGCTATGGCTACACCTTC; CDR3: CASSDYRDGYGYTF
D: TRBD1; J: TRBJ2-7; V: TRBV28; size: NA; DNA: TGTGCCAGCAGTTCCTCCGGGACAGGGGGCGTTTGGGACTTC; CDR3: CASSSSGTGGVWDF
D: NA; J: TRBJ2-3; V: TRBV5-1; size: once; DNA: TGCGCCAGCAGCTCGTTAGTTAGCACAGATACGCAGTATTTT; CDR3: CASSSLVSTDTQYF
D: TRBD2; J: TRBJ2-7; V: TRBV2; size: many; DNA: TGTGCCAGCAGACTAGCGGGACTAGGCGAGCAGTACTTC; CDR3: CASRLAGLGEQYF
D: NA; J: TRBJ2-2; V: TRBV7-7; size: NA; DNA: TGTGCTAGCAGCTCACGTTTGGGAGGGAACACCGGGGAGCTGTTTTTT; CDR3: CASSSRLGGNTGELFF
D: TRBD2; J: TRBJ2-1; V: TRBV3-1/TRBV3-2; size: NA; DNA: TGTGCCAGCAGCCTACTAGCGAGGTACAATGAGCAGTTCTTC; CDR3: CASSLLARYNEQFF
D: TRBD2; J: TRBJ2-7; V: TRBV18; size: once; DNA: TGTGCCAGCTCACCGCCTAGCGGGAGCGCGGGGGAGCAGTACTTC; CDR3: CASSPPSGSAGEQYF
D: TRBD1; J: TRBJ2-7; V: TRBV19; size: NA; DNA: TGTGCCAGTAGTATATCCGGCCGGGACAGGTACTTC; CDR3: CASSISGRDRYF
D: NA; J: TRBJ2-7; V: TRBV19; size: NA; DNA: TGTGCCAGTAGTAACGGACTTCCTGGAGGTGGCGAGCAGTACTTC; CDR3: CASSNGLPGGGEQYF
D: TRBD1; J: TRBJ1-5; V: TRBV28; size: NA; DNA: TGTGCCAGCAGTCCGGGACAGTTTTTGCAGCATTTT; CDR3: CASSPGQFLQHF
D: TRBD2; J: TRBJ2-5; V: TRBV11-3; size: once; DNA: TGTGCCAGCAGCTTAGGGCTAGCGGGAGGTAGCCAAGAGACCCAGTACTTC; CDR3: CASSLGLAGGSQETQYF
D: TRBD1; J: TRBJ1-2; V: TRBV27; size: NA; DNA: TGTGCCAGCAGTTGGGACAGTTCTAACTATGGCTACACCTTC; CDR3: CASSWDSSNYGYTF